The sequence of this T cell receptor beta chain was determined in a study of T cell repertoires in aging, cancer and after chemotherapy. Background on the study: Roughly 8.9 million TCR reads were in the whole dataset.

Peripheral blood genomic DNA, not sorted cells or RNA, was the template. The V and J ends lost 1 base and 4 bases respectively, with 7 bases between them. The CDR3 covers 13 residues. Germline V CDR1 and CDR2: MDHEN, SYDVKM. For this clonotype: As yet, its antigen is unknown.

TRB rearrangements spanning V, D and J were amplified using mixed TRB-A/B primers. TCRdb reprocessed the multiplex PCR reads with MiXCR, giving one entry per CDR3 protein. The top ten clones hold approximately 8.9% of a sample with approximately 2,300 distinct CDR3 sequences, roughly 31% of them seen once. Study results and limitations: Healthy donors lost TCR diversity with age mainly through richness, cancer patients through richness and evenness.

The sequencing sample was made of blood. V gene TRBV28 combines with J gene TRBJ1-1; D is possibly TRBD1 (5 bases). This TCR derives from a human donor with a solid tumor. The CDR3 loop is CASSLYGGTEAFF. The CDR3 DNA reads TGTGCCAGCAGTTTATACGGGGGCACTGAAGCTTTCTTT.